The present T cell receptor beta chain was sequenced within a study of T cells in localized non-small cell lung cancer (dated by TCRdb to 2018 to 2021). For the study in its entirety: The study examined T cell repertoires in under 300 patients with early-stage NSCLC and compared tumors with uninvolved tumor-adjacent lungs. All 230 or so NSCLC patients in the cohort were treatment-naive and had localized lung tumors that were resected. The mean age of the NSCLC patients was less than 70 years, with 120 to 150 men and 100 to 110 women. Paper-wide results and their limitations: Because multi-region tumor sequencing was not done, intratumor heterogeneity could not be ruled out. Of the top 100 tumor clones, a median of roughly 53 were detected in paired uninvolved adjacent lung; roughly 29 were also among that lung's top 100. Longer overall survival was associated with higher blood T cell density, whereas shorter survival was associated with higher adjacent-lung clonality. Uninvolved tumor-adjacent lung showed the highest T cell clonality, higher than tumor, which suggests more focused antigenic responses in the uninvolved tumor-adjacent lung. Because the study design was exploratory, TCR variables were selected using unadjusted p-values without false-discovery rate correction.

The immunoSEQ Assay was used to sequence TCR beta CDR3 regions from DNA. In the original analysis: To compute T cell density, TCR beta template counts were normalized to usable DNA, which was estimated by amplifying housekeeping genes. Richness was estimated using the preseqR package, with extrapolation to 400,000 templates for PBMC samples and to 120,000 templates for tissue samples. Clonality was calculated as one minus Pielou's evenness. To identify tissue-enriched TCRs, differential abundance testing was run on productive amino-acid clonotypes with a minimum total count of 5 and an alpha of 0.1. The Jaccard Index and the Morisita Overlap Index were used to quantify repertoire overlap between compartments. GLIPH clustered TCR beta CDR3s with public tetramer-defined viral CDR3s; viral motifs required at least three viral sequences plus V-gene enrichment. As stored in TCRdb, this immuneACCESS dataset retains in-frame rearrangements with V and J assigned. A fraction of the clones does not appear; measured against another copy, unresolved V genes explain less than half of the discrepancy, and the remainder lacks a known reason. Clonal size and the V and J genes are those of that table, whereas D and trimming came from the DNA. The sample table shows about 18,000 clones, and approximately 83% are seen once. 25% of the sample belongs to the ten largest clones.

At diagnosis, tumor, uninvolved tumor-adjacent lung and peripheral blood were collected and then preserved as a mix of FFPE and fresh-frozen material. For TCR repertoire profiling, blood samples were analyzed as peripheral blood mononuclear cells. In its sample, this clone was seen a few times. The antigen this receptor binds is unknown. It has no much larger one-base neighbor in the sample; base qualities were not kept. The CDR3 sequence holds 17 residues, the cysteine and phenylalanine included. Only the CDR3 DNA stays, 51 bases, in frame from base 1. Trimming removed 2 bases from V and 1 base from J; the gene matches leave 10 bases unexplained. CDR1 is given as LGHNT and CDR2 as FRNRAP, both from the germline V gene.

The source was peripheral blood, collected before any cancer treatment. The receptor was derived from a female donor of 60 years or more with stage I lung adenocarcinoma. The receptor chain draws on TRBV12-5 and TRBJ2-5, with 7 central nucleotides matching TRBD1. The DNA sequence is TGTGCTAGTGGTTTGATAGGGACAGAACCGTTCCAAGAGACCCAGTACTTC. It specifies CASGLIGTEPFQETQYF.